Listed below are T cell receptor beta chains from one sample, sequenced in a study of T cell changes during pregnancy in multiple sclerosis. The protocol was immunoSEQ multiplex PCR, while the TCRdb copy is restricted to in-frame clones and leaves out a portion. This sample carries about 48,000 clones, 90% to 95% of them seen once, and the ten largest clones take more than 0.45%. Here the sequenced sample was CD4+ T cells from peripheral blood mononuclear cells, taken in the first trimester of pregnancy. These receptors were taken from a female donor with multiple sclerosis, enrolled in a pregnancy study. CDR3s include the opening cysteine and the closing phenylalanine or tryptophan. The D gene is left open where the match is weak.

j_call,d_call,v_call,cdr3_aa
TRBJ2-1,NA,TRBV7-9,CASSLSDGGSYNEQFF
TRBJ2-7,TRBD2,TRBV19,CATRTGGSLYEQYF
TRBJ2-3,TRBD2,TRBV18,CASSPLSGGAPDTQYF
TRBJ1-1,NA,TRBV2,CASTVDSEAFF
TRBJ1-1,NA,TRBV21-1,CASSNNGANNTEAFF
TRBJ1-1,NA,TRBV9,CASSVDRQGEAFF
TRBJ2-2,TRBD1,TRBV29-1,CSVEDRIGGPGELFF
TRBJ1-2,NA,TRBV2,CASSAVRGLSYGYTF
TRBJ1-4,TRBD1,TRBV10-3,CAISEGTGEKLFF
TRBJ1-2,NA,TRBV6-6,CASNEDGANYGYTF
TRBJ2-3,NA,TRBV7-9,CASSWTARTQYF
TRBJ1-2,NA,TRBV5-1,CASSSGGYNDGYTF
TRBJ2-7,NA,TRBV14,CASSQVPLREQYF
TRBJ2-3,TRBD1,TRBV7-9,CASSIGTGGTDTQYF
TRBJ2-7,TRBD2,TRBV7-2,CASSHRDYRGEQYF
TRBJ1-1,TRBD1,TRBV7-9,CASSPRTGRENTEAFF
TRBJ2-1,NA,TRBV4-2,CASSQRAVGYNEQFF
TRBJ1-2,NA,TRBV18,CASSPPGAWGGGYTF
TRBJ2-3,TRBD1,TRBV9,CASSVSGTGGSDTQYF
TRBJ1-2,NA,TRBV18,CASSPPGQGGGYTF
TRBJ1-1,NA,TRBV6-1,CASSALTGGSHEAFF
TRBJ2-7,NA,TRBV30,CAWTLGHYEQYF
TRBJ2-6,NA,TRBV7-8,CASSLGGAVRSSGANVLTF
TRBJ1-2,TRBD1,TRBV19,CASSIRAGGDYGYTF
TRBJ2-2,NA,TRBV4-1,CASSQASTVNTGELFF
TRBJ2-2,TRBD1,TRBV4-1,CASSQVRETGIPNTGELFF
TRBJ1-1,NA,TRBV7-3,CASSPGSQIAFF
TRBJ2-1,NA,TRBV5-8,CASSALSWYREGNEQFF
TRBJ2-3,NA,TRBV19,CASRRFLGSGSTDTQYF
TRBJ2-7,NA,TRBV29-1,CSVRQSEQYF
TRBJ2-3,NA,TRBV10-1,CASSTGTITDTQYF
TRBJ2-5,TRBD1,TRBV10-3,CAIMGQGQETQYF
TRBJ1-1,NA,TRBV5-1,CASSPLGEYTGSEAFF
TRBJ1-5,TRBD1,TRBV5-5,CASSPGTVNQPQHF
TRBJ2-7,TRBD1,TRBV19,CASSLTGPLSYEQYF
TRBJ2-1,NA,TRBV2,CASSEGGSPYNEQFF
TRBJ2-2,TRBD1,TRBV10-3,CAIRKGQGATVNTGELFF
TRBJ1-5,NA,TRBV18,CASSPSSSNQPQHF
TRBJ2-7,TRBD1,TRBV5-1,CASSRDRGIWEQYF
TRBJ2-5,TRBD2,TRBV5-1,CASSFRASGEETQYF
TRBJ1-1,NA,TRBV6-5,CASSYAGRDTEAFF
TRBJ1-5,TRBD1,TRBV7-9,CASSLGTGVNQPQHF
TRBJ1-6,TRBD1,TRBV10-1,CASSFGQGNSPLHF
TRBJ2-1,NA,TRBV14,CASSAGGVRTVEQFF
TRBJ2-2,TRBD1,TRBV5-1,CASSATGTNTGELFF
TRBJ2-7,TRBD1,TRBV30,CAWSVLGQPWKSEQYF
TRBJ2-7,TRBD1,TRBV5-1,CASSRTGQGSEQYF
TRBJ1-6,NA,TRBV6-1,CASSALQGNNSPLHF
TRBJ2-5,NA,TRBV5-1,CASSLGQTRETQYF
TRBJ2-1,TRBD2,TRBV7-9,CASGGGLGNEQFF
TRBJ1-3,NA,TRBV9,CASSVALEAENTIYF
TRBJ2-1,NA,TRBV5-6,CASSTGTSSSYNEQFF
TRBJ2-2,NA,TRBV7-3,CASSLVGAYGELFF
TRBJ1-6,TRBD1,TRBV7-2,CASSLGDRGNSPLHF